This TCR beta chain derives from a study of blood T cells in healthy people across ages. This CDR3 contains 15 residues. Germline trimming cut 1 base from V and 5 bases from J; bases unmatched to any gene: 8. Germline V gene lookup returns CDR1 SGHDT and CDR2 YYEEEE. It was with a sample-barcoded 5' primer and a J-beta primer mix that a second PCR of roughly 6 to 11 cycles was run. TCRdb re-analysed the 5' RACE reads in MiXCR, keeping a single row per CDR3 protein. The table records roughly 410,000 distinct CDR3 sequences, 45% to 65% of them present only once. Source material: blood. The rearrangement uses TRBV5-6 and TRBJ1-1, with TRBD1 identical over 7 bases. The sequence derives from a man in his sixties in good health. The CDR3 DNA is TGTGCCAGCAGCTTGTGGAGGGGGCGGTTGACTGAAGCTTTCTTT. Translation: CASSLWRGRLTEAFF.